A selection of T cell receptor beta chains follows, all from one sample in a study of blood T cell repertoires in COVID-19. Profiled with immunoSEQ multiplex PCR; TCRdb holds only in-frame clones, not every one. The sample lists tens of thousands of clones, roughly 85% seen once, with roughly 2% in the top ten. Specimen: peripheral blood. These receptors originate from a man aged 30-40 years with acute or convalescent COVID-19. Each CDR3 is given with its conserved first and last residue. Each record gives: J gene, clone size, V gene, CDR3 protein. Clone size, where shown, is once, few, many, or a class for clones that have expanded.

J: TRBJ1-3; size: once; V: TRBV20-1; CDR3: CSASVQGSGNTIYF
J: TRBJ1-6; size: .; V: TRBV6-5; CDR3: CASNTVENSPLHF
J: TRBJ2-7; size: .; V: TRBV9; CDR3: CASSVGPSGRIYEQYF
J: TRBJ1-1; size: .; V: TRBV12-3/TRBV12-4; CDR3: CASSEGTEAFF
J: TRBJ1-6; size: .; V: TRBV29-1; CDR3: CSVTQELNSPLHF
J: TRBJ1-5; size: .; V: TRBV7-8; CDR3: CASSSRDQPQHF
J: TRBJ2-7; size: .; V: TRBV6-5; CDR3: CASSLRGDEQYF
J: TRBJ2-5; size: .; V: TRBV7-9; CDR3: CASSTSRSGMGETQYF
J: TRBJ1-5; size: .; V: TRBV30; CDR3: CAWSRSSNQPQHF
J: TRBJ1-4; size: .; V: TRBV9; CDR3: CASSLRQVPEKLFF
J: TRBJ2-1; size: .; V: TRBV15; CDR3: CATSFLGGNEQFF
J: TRBJ2-1; size: .; V: TRBV4-1; CDR3: CASSRGLAGAYNEQFF
J: TRBJ1-3; size: .; V: TRBV5-1; CDR3: CASSGPQGVAGNTIYF
J: TRBJ2-2; size: .; V: TRBV7-3; CDR3: CATTTGELFF
J: TRBJ1-2; size: once; V: TRBV14; CDR3: CASSQDQGGFYGYTF
J: TRBJ2-2; size: .; V: TRBV9; CDR3: CASSAMTGGGTGELFF
J: TRBJ1-1; size: .; V: TRBV6-2/TRBV6-3; CDR3: CASSLTGTTEAFF
J: TRBJ2-2; size: .; V: TRBV5-6; CDR3: CASSRPRPNRDTGELFF
J: TRBJ1-1; size: once; V: TRBV5-1; CDR3: CASSLDAGGTEAFF
J: TRBJ1-1; size: few; V: TRBV19; CDR3: CASSIRGAVGRRGDTEAFF
J: TRBJ2-7; size: .; V: TRBV5-1; CDR3: CASSLEGQGIRDF
J: TRBJ2-7; size: .; V: TRBV7-2; CDR3: CASSLRSESSYEQYF
J: TRBJ2-3; size: .; V: TRBV18; CDR3: CASSLTGTSGTDTQYF
J: TRBJ1-2; size: .; V: TRBV5-1; CDR3: CASSFGDRGYGYTF
J: TRBJ1-5; size: .; V: TRBV6-5; CDR3: CASISGQAFNQPQHF
J: TRBJ2-1; size: few; V: TRBV3-1/TRBV3-2; CDR3: CASAISGGRNEQFF
J: TRBJ1-2; size: .; V: TRBV27; CDR3: CASSLYGTGGYGYTF
J: TRBJ1-5; size: once; V: TRBV6-6; CDR3: CASSYDRTSNQPQHF
J: TRBJ1-1; size: .; V: TRBV28; CDR3: CASRYHPGQGDTEAFF
J: TRBJ1-1; size: few; V: TRBV5-1; CDR3: CASSLRSGQGNTEAFF
J: TRBJ1-2; size: .; V: TRBV18; CDR3: CASSPQSTGNGYTF
J: TRBJ1-1; size: .; V: TRBV7-9; CDR3: CASSSRSVTEAFF
J: TRBJ2-1; size: .; V: TRBV4-3; CDR3: CASSQLATTFNEQFF
J: TRBJ1-4; size: .; V: TRBV18; CDR3: CASSPGQGRSEKLFF
J: TRBJ1-5; size: .; V: TRBV12-3/TRBV12-4; CDR3: CASSRDSPRPQHF
J: TRBJ1-1; size: medium-sized; V: TRBV27; CDR3: CASSDRGGPTEAFF
J: TRBJ1-2; size: .; V: TRBV11-2; CDR3: CASSSTGAYNYGYTF
J: TRBJ2-3; size: few; V: TRBV24-1; CDR3: CATSVEAKGTDTQYF
J: TRBJ1-2; size: .; V: TRBV30; CDR3: CAWSTGTGGDGYTF
J: TRBJ2-1; size: .; V: TRBV7-9; CDR3: CASSFSGRASNEQFF
J: TRBJ2-7; size: once; V: TRBV6-2/TRBV6-3; CDR3: CASSFASSYEQYF
J: TRBJ1-2; size: once; V: TRBV4-1; CDR3: CASSQDNYRVVYGYTF
J: TRBJ1-1; size: .; V: TRBV30; CDR3: CAWSVSENTEAFF
J: TRBJ1-1; size: few; V: TRBV7-9; CDR3: CASSLNRGTEAFF
J: TRBJ1-3; size: .; V: TRBV10-1; CDR3: CASSASGVDSGNTIYF
J: TRBJ2-5; size: .; V: TRBV9; CDR3: CASSATPGTSGGQETQYF
J: TRBJ1-1; size: .; V: TRBV6-5; CDR3: CASSGQGGNTEAFF
J: TRBJ2-7; size: .; V: TRBV4-3; CDR3: CASSQRRGLRPYEQYF
J: TRBJ1-6; size: few; V: TRBV28; CDR3: CASSPLEGWNSPLHF